This entry lists 30 T cell receptor beta chains sequenced from one sample in a study of T cell clonality in common variable immunodeficiency. Some clones are missing from TCRdb's copy, which holds only in-frame ones; the method was immunoSEQ multiplex PCR. The sample yields 35,000 to 55,000 clones, without any singletons. Material: peripheral blood mononuclear cells. Source of these receptors: a person aged 18 to 75 in good health.

In this sample, this clone turned up a few times. The read gets to within 3 residues of the CDR3 end, and the germline J gene fills in the rest. This rearrangement joins TRBV19 to TRBJ2-3, with 15 bases aligning to TRBD2. Germline V gene sequence: CDR1 LNHDA, CDR2 SQIVND (reference sequence). The V and J ends lost 5 bases and 5 bases, in that order; junction bases with no gene match: 8. The CDR3 extends over 17 amino acids. CDR3 sequence: CASSWTSGGAEGDTQYF. The part of the CDR3 DNA that was read is TGTGCCAGTAGTTGGACTAGCGGGGGGGCCGAAGGAGATACG.

The table lists this clone with many counts. The missing CDR3 end, 3 residues past where the read stops, is filled in from the germline J gene. The chain recombines TRBV19 with TRBJ1-4, with TRBD1 identical over 7 bases. Germline-derived CDR1 and CDR2 are LNHDA and SQIVND (reference sequence). V dropped 4 bases and J dropped 6; count of bases not matched to a gene: 8. This CDR3 contains 15 residues. CDR3 bases read: TGTGCCAGTAGTACGACAGGGATGGGTCATGAAAAA. This codes for CASSTTGMGHEK. The CDR3, in full, reads CASSTTGMGHEKLFF.

The sample holds many counts of this clone. The CDR3 extends 3 residues past the end of the read, so its final part is completed from the germline J gene. The chain links TRBV6-2 or TRBV6-3 to TRBJ1-5; TRBD1 is a possible D gene (5 bases). Deletions cut 5 bases from V and 4 bases from J, with 9 bases between. Germline V lookup: CDR1 MNHEY, CDR2 SVGEGT. This CDR3 region has 13 residues. The CDR3 loop reads CASSGGGNQPQHF. The CDR3 bases that were read are TGTGCCAGCAGTGGGGGGGGTAATCAGCCC.

In this sample, this clone turned up many times. The CDR3 is cut off 3 residues early in the read; its end comes from the germline J gene. The genes are TRBV18 and TRBJ2-1, with a tentative D call TRBD1 (5 bases). Germline CDR1 is KGHSH and CDR2 is LQKENI. Trimming cost V 0 bases and J 0 bases, with 12 bases left between them. CDR3 size: 17 residues. The CDR3 DNA, read in part, is TGTGCCAGCTCACCACCTATAGGGGAAAGCTCCTACAATGAG. Amino acid sequence: CASSPPIGESSYNE. The whole CDR3 sequence reads CASSPPIGESSYNEQFF.

This clone was observed many times. The read halts 3 residues ahead of the CDR3 end, with the missing end drawn from the germline J gene. The chain recombines TRBV28 with TRBJ2-5; 9 bases agree with TRBD2. The V gene end was trimmed by 2 bases and the J gene end by 7 bases; junction bases not matched to a gene: 11. CDR1 is MDHEN, CDR2 SYDVKM, per germline. This CDR3 has 16 amino acids. The CDR3 bases that were read are TGTGCCAGCAGTTTAGTGACTAGCGGAACCCAGGGGACC. Translated, it gives CASSLVTSGTQGT. In full, the CDR3 reads CASSLVTSGTQGTQYF.

Ten or more counts support this clone. The read terminates 3 residues before the CDR3 end, so the remaining end is supplied by the germline J gene. The V call is TRBV12-3 or TRBV12-4, the J call TRBJ2-1; 8 nucleotides match TRBD1. The CDR3 sequence is 17 residues long. The V and J ends lost 5 bases and 2 bases, in that order; junction bases with no gene match: 11. CDR3 region: CASSGLQGVVTYNEQFF. The sequenced part of the CDR3 DNA is TGTGCCAGCAGTGGCCTACAGGGGGTAGTCACCTACAATGAG.

This clone was recorded at least ten times. The read terminates 3 residues before the CDR3 end, so the remaining end is supplied by the germline J gene. The chain employs TRBV20-1 and TRBJ2-5; 9 bases map to TRBD2. The germline V gene has CDR1 DFQATT and CDR2 SNEGSKA (reference sequence). The CDR3 has 15 amino acids. V shed 0 bases, J shed 2 bases, and the junction held 4 bases outside the gene matches. The CDR3 sequence is CSARDGLAGQETQYF. The DNA read from the CDR3 is TGCAGTGCTAGAGATGGGCTAGCGGGGCAAGAGACC.

This clone was detected many times. The read finishes 3 residues shy of the CDR3 end, and the germline J gene is used to complete it. The genes are TRBV7-9 and TRBJ2-3; 7 bases fit TRBD2. The CDR3 loop spans 15 amino acids. The V segment lost 5 bases and the J segment 0 bases; nucleotides outside the gene matches: 5. The V gene's germline CDR1 is SEHNR and CDR2 FQNEAQ (reference sequence). Incomplete CDR3 DNA: TGTGCCAGCAGCCTAGGGACTACAAGCACAGATACG. The encoded protein is CASSLGTTSTDT. The full CDR3 protein reads CASSLGTTSTDTQYF.

This clone was seen repeatedly, ten times or more. The read terminates 3 residues before the CDR3 end, so the remaining end is supplied by the germline J gene. V is TRBV7-3 and J is TRBJ1-1, with a tentative D call TRBD1 (6 bases). CDR3 length: 14 amino acids. Germline CDR1 and CDR2: SGHTA and FQGTGA. Between the trimmed V and J ends, which lost 5 bases and 5 bases, there was a span of 15 bases. The sequenced part of the CDR3 DNA is TGTGCCAGCAGCCAACAGGGAGGTGGGACTGAA. Its protein product is CASSQQGGGTE. The whole CDR3 sequence reads CASSQQGGGTEAFF.

This clone was counted many times. A read error may produce the germline difference seen at one junction end. The read finishes 3 residues shy of the CDR3 end, and the germline J gene is used to complete it. The chain joins TRBV6-1 to TRBJ1-2; D not certain. The CDR3 has 15 amino acids. Germline CDR1 is MNHNS and CDR2 is SASEGT. CDR3 amino acids: CASGDNSLRLYGYTF. CDR3 DNA (partial): TGTGCCAGCGGTGATAACAGCTTAAGGTTGTATGGC.

This clone showed up many times. The sequenced fragment ends 3 residues before the CDR3 boundary, so the rest is inferred from the germline J gene. V is TRBV10-3 and J is TRBJ2-3; TRBD2 agrees at 10 bases. This CDR3 contains 16 residues. Germline V gene lookup returns CDR1 ENHRY and CDR2 SYGVKD. V lost 3 bases and J lost 2; bases outside the gene matches: 5. CDR3 in amino acids: CAISELAGTATDTQYF. The sequenced part of the CDR3 DNA is TGTGCCATCAGTGAACTAGCGGGGACGGCCACAGATACG.

This clone was counted ten times or more. The missing CDR3 end, 3 residues past where the read stops, is filled in from the germline J gene. J is TRBJ1-1 and V is TRBV28; D might be TRBD1 (6 bases). In germline, CDR1 is MDHEN, CDR2 SYDVKM. The length of the CDR3 is 12 residues. The V gene lost 6 bases and the J gene lost 5 bases, with 10 bases spanning the gap. The CDR3 region is CASRETGTEAFF. CDR3 DNA (partial): TGTGCCAGCAGGGAAACAGGGACTGAA.

In its sample, this clone was seen many times. The read ends 3 residues before the CDR3 terminus; that terminus is restored from the germline J gene. This chain connects TRBV5-1 to TRBJ2-5, with D perhaps TRBD1 (5 bases). The V gene lost 0 bases and the J gene lost 4 bases, with 16 bases spanning the gap. The CDR3 contains 16 residues. Germline V CDR1 and CDR2: SGHRS, YFSETQ. The part of the CDR3 DNA that was read is TGCGCCAGCAGCTTGGCCACAGGAAGCAATCGAGAGACC. This gives the protein CASSLATGSNRET. The whole CDR3 region reads CASSLATGSNRETQYF.

This clone was counted many times. The read finishes 3 residues shy of the CDR3 end, and the germline J gene is used to complete it. The chain carries TRBV7-2 and TRBJ1-1; perhaps TRBD1 as D (5 bases). V lost 1 base and J lost 3, with 12 bases in between. Germline V CDR1 and CDR2: SGHTA, FQGNSA. There are 15 residues in the CDR3. The CDR3 loop reads CASSLGRAGDTEAFF. The DNA read from the CDR3 is TGTGCCAGCAGCTTAGGCAGGGCTGGGGACACTGAA. The whole variable domain, filled in from reference TRBV7-2 and TRBJ1-1, reads GAGVSQSPSNKVTEKGKDVELRCDPISGHTALYWYRQSLGQGLEFLIYFQGNSAPDKSGLPSDRFSAERTGGSVSTLTIQRTQQEDSAVYLCASSLGRAGDTEAFFGQGTRLTVV.

Many counts were recorded for this clone. The missing CDR3 end, 3 residues past where the read stops, is filled in from the germline J gene. The chain joins TRBV28 to TRBJ2-7; a weak D match, TRBD1 (5 bases). The CDR3 is made up of 15 amino acids. V lost 5 bases and J lost 0, with 14 bases in between. Germline loops: CDR1 MDHEN, CDR2 SYDVKM. The CDR3 bases that were read are TGTGCCAGCAGTGCGCTAGACAGAATCTCCTACGAG. Its translation: CASSALDRISYE. The CDR3 in full is CASSALDRISYEQYF.

This clone has ten or more counts. The read is 3 residues too short to cover the CDR3 end, so that end is filled in from the germline J gene. The rearrangement joins TRBV12-3 or TRBV12-4 to TRBJ1-1; 10 bases align to TRBD1. Losses at the gene ends were 5 bases for V and 4 bases for J; bases not matched to a gene: 10. The CDR3 extends over 16 amino acids. Incomplete CDR3 DNA: TGTGCCAGCAGTCCCGGGACAGGGGTGTCTCGCACTGAA. It codes for CASSPGTGVSRTE. The entire CDR3 protein is CASSPGTGVSRTEAFF.

This clone was recorded many times. Read sequence stops 3 residues before the CDR3 end, and the germline J gene provides the missing end. The V and J genes are TRBV7-6 and TRBJ2-7; 9 bases line up with TRBD1. V dropped 8 bases and J dropped 3; count of bases not matched to a gene: 2. Germline V gene data show CDR1 as SGHVS and CDR2 as FNYEAQ. The CDR3 contains 12 residues. This CDR3 reads CASGQGLYEQYF. CDR3 bases read: TGTGCCAGCGGACAGGGGCTCTACGAG.

This clone was counted ten times or more. From the germline J gene comes the end of the CDR3, since the read stops 3 residues before it. The chain recombines TRBV2 with TRBJ1-2; D is uncertain. This CDR3 spans 13 amino acids. Per the germline V gene, CDR1 is SNHLY and CDR2 is FYNNEI. The V end was cut by 10 bases, the J end by 5 bases, with 17 bases between. The CDR3 loop reads CAILPPVGYGYTF. The CDR3 DNA, read in part, is TGTGCCATCCTCCCTCCAGTCGGGTATGGC.

Ten or more counts support this clone. The read comes to an end 3 residues before the CDR3 does, leaving the germline J gene to fill in the end. The gene calls are TRBV7-6 and TRBJ2-1; TRBD2 matches 8 bases. The CDR3 contains 15 residues. V lost 3 bases and J lost 7; bases outside the gene matches: 8. CDR1 SGHVS and CDR2 FNYEAQ come from the germline V gene. CDR3 loop: CASSLAGGRVNEQFF. The sequenced CDR3 bases are TGTGCCAGCAGCTTGGCGGGGGGACGGGTTAATGAG. Full variable domain (remainder filled in from reference TRBV7-6 and TRBJ2-1): GAGVSQSPRYKVTKRGQDVALRCDPISGHVSLYWYRQALGQGPEFLTYFNYEAQQDKSGLPNDRFSAERPEGSISTLTIQRTEQRDSAMYRCASSLAGGRVNEQFFGPGTRLTVL.

The CDR3 sequence: CASSHRAGYGQYF. The sequenced part of the CDR3 DNA is TGTGCCAGCAGCCACAGGGCAGGCTATGGT. The V call is TRBV7-9, the J call TRBJ2-4; D is possibly TRBD1 (6 bases). Sequencing ends 3 residues short of the CDR3 end; the germline J gene provides the rest. This CDR3 contains 13 residues. CDR1 is SEHNR, CDR2 FQNEAQ, per germline (reference sequence).

Ten or more counts support this clone. Read data end 3 residues before the CDR3 end; the end is taken from the germline J gene. The chain recombines TRBV5-1 with TRBJ1-4; a possible D gene is TRBD1 (6 bases). V was pared by 0 bases and J by 6 bases, with 12 bases between. The CDR3 loop spans 15 amino acids. Germline CDR1 SGHRS, CDR2 YFSETQ. The CDR3: CASSLGRGTDEKLFF. The CDR3 DNA, read in part, is TGCGCCAGCAGCTTGGGCAGGGGAACGGATGAAAAA. Using reference TRBV5-1 and TRBJ1-4 for the parts outside the CDR3, the full variable domain is KAGVTQTPRYLIKTRGQQVTLSCSPISGHRSVSWYQQTPGQGLQFLFEYFSETQRNKGNFPGRFSGRQFSNSRSEMNVSTLELGDSALYLCASSLGRGTDEKLFFGSGTQLSVL.

At least ten counts were recorded for this clone. The CDR3 is cut off 3 residues early in the read; its end comes from the germline J gene. The identical CDR3 is also encoded by other nucleotide sequences in the sample. The genes are TRBV5-1 and TRBJ2-5; TRBD1 matches at 10 bases. With V trimmed by 4 bases and J by 4 bases, 1 base remained unmatched. Germline-derived CDR1 and CDR2 are SGHRS and YFSETQ. The CDR3 is 13 amino acids. Incomplete CDR3 DNA: TGCGCCAGCAGCAGGGACAGGGGAGAGACC. The encoded protein is CASSRDRGET. The whole CDR3 sequence reads CASSRDRGETQYF.

Ten or more counts support this clone. The read ends 3 residues before the CDR3 terminus; that terminus is restored from the germline J gene. The rearrangement uses TRBV5-4 and TRBJ1-4; a possible D gene is TRBD1 (5 bases). Germline CDR1 is SGHNT and CDR2 is YYREEE (reference sequence). The CDR3 covers 14 residues. The ends were cut back, 2 bases at V and 5 bases at J, with 10 bases in the middle. This CDR3 reads CASSFGQENEKLFF. Incomplete CDR3 DNA: TGTGCCAGCAGCTTCGGACAAGAAAATGAAAAA. The variable domain in full, completed from reference TRBV5-4 and TRBJ1-4, reads ETGVTQSPTHLIKTRGQQVTLRCSSQSGHNTVSWYQQALGQGPQFIFQYYREEENGRGNFPPRFSGLQFPNYSSELNVNALELDDSALYLCASSFGQENEKLFFGSGTQLSVL.

The sample holds many counts of this clone. Sequencing ends 3 residues short of the CDR3 end; the germline J gene provides the rest. The rearrangement links TRBV20-1 to TRBJ1-2; 9 bases align to TRBD1. Germline V CDR1 and CDR2: DFQATT, SNEGSKA (reference sequence). The CDR3 extends over 13 amino acids. Trimming took 3 bases from V and 4 from J; bases not matched to a gene: 3. The DNA read from the CDR3 is TGCAGTGCTAGTACGGGACAGGGCTATGGC. Translated, it gives CSASTGQGYG. The full CDR3 reads CSASTGQGYGYTF.

This clone was observed many times. The CDR3 extends 3 residues past the end of the read, so its final part is completed from the germline J gene. The chain joins TRBV6-2 or TRBV6-3 to TRBJ2-7; D is unresolved. Germline loops: CDR1 MNHEY, CDR2 SVGEGT. V was clipped by 3 bases and J by 3 bases, with 6 bases between them. This CDR3 is built from 12 residues. The sequenced part of the CDR3 DNA is TGTGCCAGCAGTTATCCCAGCTACGAG. The encoded protein is CASSYPSYE. The whole CDR3 is CASSYPSYEQYF.

This clone showed up many times. The read ends 3 residues early relative to the CDR3; the germline J gene fills the gap. The chain is built from TRBV20-1 and TRBJ2-3; 10 bases map to TRBD2. CDR1 is DFQATT, CDR2 SNEGSKA, per germline (reference sequence). The CDR3 covers 18 residues. V lost 5 bases and J lost 2; bases outside the gene matches: 16. CDR3 DNA (partial): TGCAGTGCTCGACTGGGGCTAGCGGGAGAACCCACCACAGATACG. Translated, it gives CSARLGLAGEPTTDT. The whole CDR3 region reads CSARLGLAGEPTTDTQYF.

This clone was seen repeatedly, ten times or more. The CDR3 goes on 3 residues after the read ends, and that part is filled in from the germline J gene. The chain combines TRBV10-2 with TRBJ1-2, with 7 bases aligning to TRBD1. J gave up 4 bases and V 3 bases, and 5 bases lay outside the gene matches. The germline V gene encodes CDR1 WSHSY and CDR2 SAAADI. This CDR3 contains 14 residues. CDR3 DNA, as far as it was read: TGCGCCAGCAGTGATTACGACAGGGCCTATGGC. It translates to CASSDYDRAYG. The whole CDR3 is CASSDYDRAYGYTF.

This clone was observed many times. The read is 3 residues too short to cover the CDR3 end, so that end is filled in from the germline J gene. The V and J genes are TRBV7-9 and TRBJ2-1; D remains unclear. V dropped 0 bases and J dropped 8 bases, with 5 bases sitting between them. This CDR3 is 12 amino acids long. Per germline, CDR1 SEHNR and CDR2 FQNEAQ (reference sequence). CDR3 protein: CASSLARDEQFF. The sequenced part of the CDR3 DNA is TGTGCCAGCAGCTTAGCACGGGATGAG.

In its sample, this clone was seen many times. The read stops 3 residues short of the end of the CDR3; the missing end is completed from the germline J gene. This chain connects TRBV7-9 to TRBJ2-1; 7 bases fit TRBD2. The CDR3 is 15 residues long. V was clipped by 8 bases and J by 2 bases; unmatched bases: 9. The V gene's germline CDR1 is SEHNR and CDR2 FQNEAQ (reference sequence). CDR3 sequence: CASGLETTAYNEQFF. The part of the CDR3 DNA that was read is TGTGCCAGCGGACTAGAGACCACTGCCTACAATGAG.

Ten or more counts support this clone. The missing CDR3 end, 3 residues past where the read stops, is filled in from the germline J gene. The chain links TRBV5-1 to TRBJ2-7; TRBD1 matches at 7 bases. With V trimmed by 4 bases and J by 1 base, 2 bases remained unmatched. Per germline, CDR1 SGHRS and CDR2 YFSETQ. This CDR3 has 13 residues. The CDR3 here is CASSEQGSYEQYF. The CDR3 bases that were read are TGCGCCAGCAGCGAACAGGGGTCCTACGAG.